Listed here is a single T cell receptor beta chain. The antigen remains unidentified. V shed 2 bases, J shed 5 bases, and the junction held 8 bases outside the gene matches. The CDR3 runs to 16 residues. Germline-derived CDR1 and CDR2 are SGHNT and YENEEA. This specimen belongs to a study of cytomegalovirus exposure and HLA in healthy donors. The PCR employed 60 Vbeta primers together with 13 Jbeta primers. Data came from immunoSEQ multiplex PCR; TCRdb stores just in-frame clones and leaves some out. Here the sample spans a few hundred thousand clones, 70% to 85% being singletons. Study observations and caveats: Presence/absence comparisons presumed near-even sequencing depth among donors. More than 150 TCR beta chains were listed as cytomegalovirus-associated. Later genetic work tied a missense DCLRE1C variant to beta-chain V and J trimming.

This receptor was taken from a girl aged 2-10 years in good health and CMV-seronegative. Sequencing used PBMCs. The gene calls are TRBV11-3 and TRBJ2-3, with 9 nucleotides matching TRBD2. CDR3 sequence (DNA): TGTGCCAGCAGCTTAAGGGCGGGAGGGCCGGAAGATACGCAGTATTTT. Translated, it gives CASSLRAGGPEDTQYF.